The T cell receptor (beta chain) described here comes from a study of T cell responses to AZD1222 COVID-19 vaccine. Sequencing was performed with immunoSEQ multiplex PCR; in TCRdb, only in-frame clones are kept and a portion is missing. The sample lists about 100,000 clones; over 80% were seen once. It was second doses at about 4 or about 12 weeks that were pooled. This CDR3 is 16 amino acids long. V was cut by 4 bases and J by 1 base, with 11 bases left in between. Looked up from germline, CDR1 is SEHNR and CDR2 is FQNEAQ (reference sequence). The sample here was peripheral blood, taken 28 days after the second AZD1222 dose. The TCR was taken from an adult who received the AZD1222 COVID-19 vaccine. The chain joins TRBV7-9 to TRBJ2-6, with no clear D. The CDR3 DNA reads TGTGCCAGCAGCTCTGACGTTCGTTCTGGGGCCAACGTCCTGACTTTC. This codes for CASSSDVRSGANVLTF. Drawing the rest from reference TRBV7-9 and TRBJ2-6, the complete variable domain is DTGVSQNPRHKITKRGQNVTFRCDPISEHNRLYWYRQTLGQGPEFLTYFQNEAQLEKSRLLSDRFSAERPKGSFSTLEIQRTEQGDSAMYLCASSSDVRSGANVLTFGAGSRLTVL.